A single sample is the source of the 20 T cell receptor beta chains below, sequenced in a study of blood T cell repertoires in COVID-19. Here immunoSEQ multiplex PCR was the method, and the copy in TCRdb shows in-frame clones only, minus some. The sample comprises hundreds of thousands of clones, under 90% of which are singletons, and around 4.1% rests with the top ten. The sequencing input was PBMCs or T cells enriched from blood (not recorded which). The source is a man aged 25-45 years with acute COVID-19.

V and J are TRBV7-8 and TRBJ2-1; D is undetermined. V was pared by 3 bases and J by 0 bases, with 6 bases between. Germline V CDR1 and CDR2: SGHVS, FQNEAQ. This CDR3 contains 14 residues. The CDR3 nucleotides read TGTGCCAGCAGCTTCGAGAGCTCCTACAATGAGCAGTTCTTC. It is translated as CASSFESSYNEQFF.

V is TRBV7-9 and J is TRBJ1-4, with 8 positions matching TRBD1. CDR1 is SEHNR and CDR2 is FQNEAQ in the germline V gene (reference sequence). V trimming: 5 bases; J trimming: 7 bases; junction bases outside the gene matches: 6. The CDR3 totals 14 residues. For the CDR3, the DNA is TGTGCCAGCAGCCGACAGGGGATGACTGAAAAACTGTTTTTT. This gives the protein CASSRQGMTEKLFF. The whole variable domain, filled in from reference TRBV7-9 and TRBJ1-4, reads DTGVSQNPRHKITKRGQNVTFRCDPISEHNRLYWYRQTLGQGPEFLTYFQNEAQLEKSRLLSDRFSAERPKGSFSTLEIQRTEQGDSAMYLCASSRQGMTEKLFFGSGTQLSVL.

This chain uses TRBV11-3 with TRBJ2-7; the match to TRBD1 covers 7 bases. The V gene end was trimmed by 5 bases and the J gene end by 4 bases; junction bases not matched to a gene: 5. Germline V gives CDR1 SGHNT, CDR2 YENEEA. The CDR3 consists of 13 residues. The DNA of the CDR3 is TGTGCCAGCAGCAGAACAGGGGCTTACGAGCAGTACGTC. Protein: CASSRTGAYEQYV.

This sequence joins TRBV28 and TRBJ2-7, with TRBD2 matching 10 bases. The CDR3 length is 16 residues. V was pared by 5 bases and J by 2 bases, with 9 bases of the junction left unmatched. CDR1 MDHEN and CDR2 SYDVKM come from the germline V gene. The CDR3: CASSQGRTSGTYEQYV. The CDR3 nucleotides read TGTGCCAGCAGTCAAGGTAGGACTAGCGGTACCTACGAGCAGTACGTC.

The CDR3 sequence: CASSSDSYGYTF. The CDR3 nucleotides are TGTGCCAGCAGCTCGGACAGCTATGGCTACACCTTC. The chain combines TRBV5-5 with TRBJ1-2; D may be TRBD1 (6 bases). Trimming shortened V by 3 bases and J by 4 bases, and 7 bases separated the two germline ends. The germline V gene encodes CDR1 SGHKS and CDR2 YYEKEE (reference sequence). The CDR3 runs to 12 residues. Drawing the rest from reference TRBV5-5 and TRBJ1-2, the complete variable domain is DAGVTQSPTHLIKTRGQQVTLRCSPISGHKSVSWYQQVLGQGPQFIFQYYEKEERGRGNFPDRFSARQFPNYSSELNVNALLLGDSALYLCASSSDSYGYTFGSGTRLTVV.

The gene calls are TRBV18 and TRBJ2-3; D call uncertain. The CDR3 length is 14 residues. Deletions cut 6 bases from V and 0 bases from J, with 10 bases between. CDR1 KGHSH and CDR2 LQKENI come from the germline V gene. CDR3: CASSLTRSTDTQYF. In nucleotides, the CDR3 is TGTGCCAGCTCTCTAACGCGGAGCACAGATACGCAGTATTTT. Supplemented by reference TRBV18 and TRBJ2-3, the full variable domain reads NAGVMQNPRHLVRRRGQEARLRCSPMKGHSHVYWYRQLPEEGLKFMVYLQKENIIDESGMPKERFSAEFPKEGPSILRIQQVVRGDSAAYFCASSLTRSTDTQYFGPGTRLTVL.

The chain links TRBV13 to TRBJ2-1, with 7 positions matching TRBD2. The CDR3 covers 15 residues. V was pared by 5 bases and J by 3 bases, with 7 bases of the junction left unmatched. Per germline, CDR1 PRHDT and CDR2 FYEKMQ (reference sequence). The CDR3 protein is CASSKEASGYNEQFF. CDR3 DNA: TGTGCCAGCAGCAAAGAGGCTAGCGGCTACAATGAGCAGTTCTTC.

V usage is TRBV6-4 and J usage is TRBJ2-3; 9 positions match TRBD1. This CDR3 spans 15 amino acids. After removal of 3 bases from V and 2 bases from J, the junction contained 3 bases not matched to a gene. Looked up from germline, CDR1 is MRHNA and CDR2 is SNTAGT. CDR3 coding DNA: TGTGCCAGCAGTGAAAGGGACAGGGACACAGATACGCAGTATTTT. Protein: CASSERDRDTDTQYF.

The J gene is TRBJ1-6, the V gene TRBV28; 11 nucleotides line up with TRBD1. Germline loops: CDR1 MDHEN, CDR2 SYDVKM. The CDR3 sequence is 15 residues long. The V and J ends lost 2 bases and 7 bases, in that order; junction bases with no gene match: 1. DNA for the CDR3: TGTGCCAGCAGTTTAGGGACAGGGGGAAATTCACCCCTCCACTTT. Translating it yields CASSLGTGGNSPLHF.

The chain couples TRBV15 to TRBJ1-3; D uncertain. Trimming left V 6 bases short and J 0 bases short, with 12 bases between. CDR1 and CDR2 from the germline V gene are LNHNV and YYDKDF (reference sequence). This CDR3 has 15 residues. The CDR3, as DNA: TGTGCCACCAGAGGCAGGCCACCCTCTGGAAACACCATATATTTT. This codes for CATRGRPPSGNTIYF.

To note about this clone: The junction and the germline gene differ at one end; a read error may be behind it. The genes are TRBV5-1 and TRBJ2-2, with 8 bases lining up with TRBD2. There are 18 residues in the CDR3. Germline CDR1 SGHRS, CDR2 YFSETQ. CDR3 loop: CASSLRASGSLNTGELFF. Written as DNA, the CDR3 is TGTGCCAGCAGCTTGAGGGCTAGCGGGTCCCTGAACACCGGGGAGCTGTTTTTT.

This clone was detected once. The chain has TRBV5-4 and TRBJ2-5; 9 bases fit TRBD1. This CDR3 is built from 15 residues. Per the germline V gene, CDR1 is SGHNT and CDR2 is YYREEE (reference sequence). J was trimmed by 5 bases and V by 4 bases; bases with no gene match: 9. The CDR3: CASSRDRVFAETQYF. In DNA form, the CDR3 reads TGTGCCAGCAGCCGGGACAGGGTCTTCGCGGAGACCCAGTACTTC.

V gene TRBV30 combines with J gene TRBJ1-3; D is ambiguous. V was clipped by 1 base and J by 0 bases, with 4 bases between them. The CDR3 length is 13 residues. CDR1 GTSNPN and CDR2 SVGIG come from the germline V gene (reference sequence). Here the CDR3 DNA reads TGTGCCTGGAGTGGGCTCTCTGGAAACACCATATATTTT. This sequence encodes CAWSGLSGNTIYF.

J is TRBJ2-4 and V is TRBV6-5, with 10 nucleotides matching TRBD1. In germline, CDR1 is MNHEY, CDR2 SVGAGI. With 8 bases clipped from V and 6 bases from J, the junction kept 7 bases outside the gene matches. This CDR3 is 14 amino acids long. The CDR3 DNA sequence: TGTGCCAGCTCGAGGGACAGGGGTCCAAACATTCAGTACTTC. The encoded protein is CASSRDRGPNIQYF.

The rearrangement uses TRBV12-5 and TRBJ2-3; the D is unclear. Trimming left V 3 bases short and J 10 bases short, with 11 bases between. The CDR3 runs 12 residues. Germline CDR1 and CDR2: LGHNT and FRNRAP. The CDR3 DNA sequence: TGTGCTAGTGGTTTTCCCCTAACTGCGCAGTATTTT. It yields the protein CASGFPLTAQYF.

This rearrangement joins TRBV6-2 or TRBV6-3 to TRBJ2-1; 12 bases line up with TRBD2. Germline CDR1 MNHEY, CDR2 SVGEGT. The CDR3 length is 17 residues. V shed 6 bases, J shed 2 bases, and the junction held 8 bases outside the gene matches. The CDR3 here is CASSLSTSGGPYNEQFF. CDR3 nucleotide sequence: TGTGCCAGCAGCTTATCGACTAGCGGGGGCCCCTACAATGAGCAGTTCTTC.

This clone was counted between two and nine times. The chain has TRBV5-1 and TRBJ2-2; TRBD1 might be the D (6 bases). The CDR3 runs to 15 residues. Trimming cost V 5 bases and J 3 bases, with 14 bases left between them. CDR1 is SGHRS, CDR2 YFSETQ, per germline. For the CDR3, the DNA is TGCGCCAGCAGAATGGGGGCCGGGGACACCGGGGAGCTGTTTTTT. This encodes CASRMGAGDTGELFF.

The genes are TRBV18 and TRBJ2-7; no firm D call. Germline V CDR1 and CDR2: KGHSH, LQKENI. CDR3 length: 13 amino acids. The ends were cut back, 1 base at V and 3 bases at J, with 7 bases in the middle. For the CDR3, the DNA is TGTGCCAGCTCACCACAATTCAACTACGAGCAGTACGTC. Amino acid sequence: CASSPQFNYEQYV.

V and J are TRBV5-1 and TRBJ2-3; no clear D gene. Germline assignment: CDR1 SGHRS and CDR2 YFSETQ. The V end lost 2 bases, the J end lost 6 bases, and 16 bases lay between the germline ends. CDR3 length equals 15 residues. CDR3 DNA sequence: TGCGCCAGCAGCTTTCGTCAGGTCGGCCCGGATACGCAGTATTTT. Protein: CASSFRQVGPDTQYF.

This chain joins TRBV29-1 and TRBJ2-1; weak D call: TRBD2 (5 bases). The germline gives CDR1 SQVTM, CDR2 ANQGSEA. Trimming cost V 4 bases and J 4 bases, with 14 bases left between them. The length of the CDR3 is 14 residues. CDR3 in DNA: TGCAGCGTTGTTGACGGGGAGATTTACAATGAGCAGTTCTTC. Protein sequence: CSVVDGEIYNEQFF.